This section outlines one T cell receptor beta chain sequence together with its context. This clone occurred a few times. This clone's antigen is unknown. The sample holds no much larger clone one base away, and base qualities are not on file. The data were taken from a study of shared clonotypes between healthy human individuals (TCRdb year 2020). For context, the study as a whole: The cohort comprised two women and three men aged 18 to 49 years. To estimate repertoire size and how much clonotypes are shared between individuals, the study performed deep sequencing of blood TCR repertoires from roughly five healthy adults. Each donor's leukapheresis produced roughly between about 0.8 and 8.9 billion PBMCs. Per donor, three plates each were used for CD4 naive and CD4 memory, two for CD8 naive, and one for CD8 memory. To increase sequencing depth and limit assay-specific biases, TCR repertoire library preparation and sequencing were carried out by different laboratories using diverse techniques. Study-wide findings and limitations: Only blood was sampled, and tissue TCR repertoires likely differ from those in blood. Incomplete sequencing was indicated by rarefaction of sorted-subset datasets, despite the large sequencing depth. Across a handful of donors, approximately 5% of naive CD4, roughly 3.4% of naive CD8, 2% to 2.5% of memory CD4, and approximately 0.42% of memory CD8 clonotypes were shared. Because the study included only a small number of donors, the genetic and exposure-history diversity represented was limited. Pairwise subsampling led to the expectation that sequencing depth would affect the degree of clonotype sharing among donors. Larger estimated clonotype richness was generally found for naive subsets than for memory subsets. Higher generation probabilities were observed for clonotypes shared by all four sorted-subset donors than for non-shared clonotypes.

Using the deep immunoSEQ assay, multiplex PCR amplified TCR CDR3 regions from genomic DNA. Genomic DNA extracted from each cell subset was distributed evenly over all wells of several immunoSEQ 96-well plates, and each plate served as one replicate. For sorted subsets, roughly 200 ng of genomic DNA, equivalent to around 29,000 T cell genomes, went into each replicate PCR. Purified libraries were measured with a Qubit 3.0 fluorometer, size-checked on a Bioanalyzer 2100, and measured again with the KAPA Library Quantification kit. Every immunoSEQ 96-well plate was sequenced on a separate single-read 150-cycle Illumina NextSeq 550 flow cell. Processing in the source paper ran as follows. The immunoSEQ output contained only junctional sequences without quality scores, so filtering could not match that applied to full-length reads. Sequences were annotated with PyIR, a Python wrapper for IgBLAST v1.9, and V/J genes and CDR3 were assigned using IMGT germline references. Reads with weak V/J assignments (E-value above 1e-6), missing CDR3, stop codons, out-of-frame junctions, or ambiguous translated residues were removed. V3J clonotypes were defined by identical inferred V gene, J gene, and CDR3 amino acid sequence. The percentage overlap between two repertoires was calculated by dividing the number of shared unique clonotypes by the size of the smaller repertoire. Repertoire richness was assessed with RTK rarefaction, the Chao1 estimator, and Recon v2.1 estimates of unobserved clonotypes. For all TCRbeta clonotypes obtained by the gDNA method from a handful of donors, generation probabilities were computed with OLGA. TCRdb stores this immuneACCESS table with in-frame sequences only. Part of the clones is absent; in the studies checked, under half of the shortfall reflects unresolved V genes, and no reason is known for the rest. V, J and clone size are taken as reported in that table, and D and trimming were inferred from the DNA itself. The sample table shows 550,000 to 750,000 clones, and about 90% are seen once. Jointly, the top ten make up approximately 24% of the sample.

CD8 naive samples were obtained by positive selection for CCR7 among CD45RO-negative cells, yielding a CD45RA+CCR7+ population from which TemRA cells were excluded. Donors were healthy HIV-negative adults with no recently reported acute infections or vaccinations. Only Caucasian adults living in Nashville, Tennessee, USA were represented among the donors. Blood was collected by leukapheresis, and PBMCs were isolated by Ficoll-Histopaque density gradient centrifugation and then cryopreserved in liquid nitrogen vapor phase. Analytical flow cytometry was used to check the purity and quantity of every magnetically sorted T cell population. Genomic DNA was isolated from each sorted fraction and quantified by UV absorbance on a Nanodrop 2000c. Germline trimming amounts to 5 bases on V and 8 bases on J, with 10 as the count of junction bases outside the gene matches. The germline V gene (reference sequence) supplies CDR1 SEHNR and CDR2 FQNEAQ. The CDR3 starts with the cysteine, ends with the phenylalanine, and has 15 residues. The read is trimmed to its CDR3 DNA, 45 bases read in frame from base 1.

Sequencing used naive CD8+ T cells sorted from blood. This specimen's cell subset or site label, per the study, means: CD45RA+CCR7+. The TCR originated in a young man in good health. The chain is assembled from TRBV7-9 and TRBJ1-4, and TRBD1 matches 8 of the central bases. CDR3 loop: CASSTRTGLVEKLFF. At the DNA level, the sequence is TGTGCCAGCAGCACGCGGACAGGGCTTGTGGAAAAACTGTTTTTT. The full variable domain, completed from the reference TRBV7-9 and TRBJ1-4 proteins outside the CDR3, reads DTGVSQNPRHKITKRGQNVTFRCDPISEHNRLYWYRQTLGQGPEFLTYFQNEAQLEKSRLLSDRFSAERPKGSFSTLEIQRTEQGDSAMYLCASSTRTGLVEKLFFGSGTQLSVL.